This paragraph covers one T cell receptor (beta chain) sequence. No antigen is known for it. This sample is part of a study of CD4+ T cells in melanoma. Produced via immunoSEQ multiplex PCR; TCRdb's table is partial and in-frame only. The table includes 10,000 to 13,000 clones, less than 75% detected once. General study points: CD8+ T cell, macrophage and B cell function reportedly correlated with neoantigen-specific CD4+ T cells. In melanoma, neoantigen-specific CD4+ T cells reportedly differed in differentiation state.

Germline assignment: CDR1 KGHSH and CDR2 LQKENI. The germline V and J ends were trimmed by 0 bases and 1 base, with 12 bases remaining between them. The CDR3 loop spans 16 amino acids. This chain uses TRBV18 with TRBJ1-2; D may be TRBD1 (5 bases). The sample comprised cells from a culture (not recorded whether cultured in vitro). The source is a human donor with melanoma. The chain's CDR3 is CASSPPGRQDNYGYTF. The CDR3, as DNA: TGTGCCAGCTCACCACCGGGGCGCCAGGATAACTATGGCTACACCTTC. The full variable domain, completed using reference TRBV18 and TRBJ1-2, is NAGVMQNPRHLVRRRGQEARLRCSPMKGHSHVYWYRQLPEEGLKFMVYLQKENIIDESGMPKERFSAEFPKEGPSILRIQQVVRGDSAAYFCASSPPGRQDNYGYTFGSGTRLTVV.